A single sample is the source of the 18 T cell receptor beta chains below, sequenced in a study of cytomegalovirus exposure and HLA in healthy donors. The PCR made use of 60 Vbeta and 13 Jbeta primers. Measured with immunoSEQ multiplex PCR; TCRdb has only the in-frame clones, and not every one. The sample shows around 94,000 clones, about 77% of them seen only once. The sample taken for sequencing was PBMCs. Receptor source: a woman aged 40 to 50 in good health and CMV-seronegative.

V is TRBV4-3 and J is TRBJ1-5; D possibly corresponds to TRBD1 (5 bases). Trimming took off 0 bases at V and 2 bases at J, with 11 bases between the two ends. CDR3 length: 16 residues. Per germline, CDR1 LGHNA and CDR2 YSLEER. CDR3 bases: TGCGCCAGCAGCCAAGATTCGGGGGGACGCAATCAGCCCCAGCATTTT. It yields the protein CASSQDSGGRNQPQHF.

The chain employs TRBV7-8 and TRBJ1-1; D ambiguous. Between the trimmed V and J ends, which lost 3 bases and 0 bases, there was a span of 5 bases. The CDR3 is 13 amino acids. The V gene's germline CDR1 is SGHVS and CDR2 FQNEAQ. CDR3 sequence: CASSFDMNTEAFF. The CDR3 DNA sequence: TGTGCCAGCAGCTTTGACATGAACACTGAAGCTTTCTTT.

V is TRBV5-8 and J is TRBJ2-4; 8 bases align to TRBD1. CDR1 and CDR2 from the germline V gene are SGHTS and YDEGEE. Trimming removed 4 bases from V and 9 bases from J; junction bases left unmatched: 3. The CDR3 is 12 amino acids. This CDR3 is CASSRTGSIQYF. The DNA for the CDR3 is TGTGCCAGCAGCCGGACAGGGAGCATTCAGTACTTC.

The rearrangement uses TRBV7-6 and TRBJ1-4; 9 nucleotides align to TRBD1. V trimming: 2 bases; J trimming: 6 bases; junction bases outside the gene matches: 4. The germline gives CDR1 SGHVS, CDR2 FNYEAQ. The CDR3 extends over 15 amino acids. CDR3 amino acids: CASSLTGGSYEKLFF. The CDR3 DNA reads as TGTGCCAGCAGCTTAACAGGGGGCAGCTATGAAAAACTGTTTTTT.

This chain links TRBV2 with TRBJ1-3, with 8 bases fitting TRBD1. CDR3 length: 14 residues. Germline CDR1 and CDR2: SNHLY and FYNNEI. V lost 8 bases, J lost 3 bases, and 6 bases stayed unmatched. In DNA, the CDR3 is TGTGCCAGCTTTGACAGGGGAGTTGGAAACACCATATATTTT. Encoded protein: CASFDRGVGNTIYF. The full variable domain, in which reference TRBV2 and TRBJ1-3 provide the parts outside the CDR3, is EPEVTQTPSHQVTQMGQEVILRCVPISNHLYFYWYRQILGQKVEFLVSFYNNEISEKSEIFDDQFSVERPDGSNFTLKIRSTKLEDSAMYFCASFDRGVGNTIYFGEGSWLTVV.

The chain has TRBV6-5 and TRBJ1-6, with 9 bases identical to TRBD1. The CDR3 sequence is 15 residues long. Germline loops: CDR1 MNHEY, CDR2 SVGAGI. The trim removed 7 bases at V and 10 bases at J, leaving 11 bases unmatched. The CDR3 spells CASTTLTGGFSPLHF. The CDR3, as DNA: TGTGCCAGCACCACCCTGACAGGGGGGTTCTCACCCCTCCACTTT.

This clone was seen a handful of times. V usage is TRBV7-6 and J usage is TRBJ1-4, with a tentative D call TRBD1 (6 bases). The CDR3 covers 12 residues. The V gene's germline CDR1 is SGHVS and CDR2 FNYEAQ. Trimming shortened V by 4 bases and J by 8 bases, and 8 bases separated the two germline ends. This CDR3 is CASSYRDEKLFF. Here the CDR3 DNA reads TGTGCCAGCAGCTACAGGGACGAAAAACTGTTTTTT.

This rearrangement joins TRBV7-9 to TRBJ2-1; 14 bases are shared with TRBD2. The CDR3 covers 17 residues. Germline loops: CDR1 SEHNR, CDR2 FQNEAQ (reference sequence). The J segment lost 0 bases and the V segment lost 4 bases, leaving 2 bases of the junction unmatched. This CDR3 reads CASSSGLAGASYNEQFF. The CDR3 DNA reads as TGTGCCAGCAGCTCGGGACTAGCGGGGGCCTCCTACAATGAGCAGTTCTTC.

This clone came up once. The rearrangement links TRBV7-9 to TRBJ1-1; TRBD1 is a possible D gene (6 bases). Trimming took 5 bases from V and 4 from J, leaving 20 bases between them. In germline, CDR1 is SEHNR, CDR2 FQNEAQ (reference sequence). The CDR3 has 16 residues. The CDR3 bases are TGTGCCAGCAGCCCAATTTCGACAGGTTTGTTCACTGAAGCTTTCTTT. Its protein is CASSPISTGLFTEAFF.

V usage is TRBV19 and J usage is TRBJ1-4, with 7 bases identical to TRBD1. V lost 7 bases, J lost 7 bases, and 9 bases stayed unmatched. This CDR3 is built from 14 residues. Germline CDR1 reads LNHDA; CDR2 reads SQIVND (reference sequence). The DNA of the CDR3 is TGTGCCAGTACCAAAAGGGGACAGATTGAAAAACTGTTTTTT. It is translated as CASTKRGQIEKLFF.

The chain employs TRBV28 and TRBJ1-4; no clear D gene. V gave up 6 bases and J gave up 5 bases, with 16 bases separating them. Germline V gene lookup returns CDR1 MDHEN and CDR2 SYDVKM. The CDR3 totals 15 residues. The CDR3 bases are TGTGCCAGCAGACCTAGGATGCAAAAGAATGAAAAACTGTTTTTT. Its protein product is CASRPRMQKNEKLFF.

In the case of this clone: Other DNA sequences in the same sample also yield this CDR3. The chain recombines TRBV27 with TRBJ2-7, with a tentative D call TRBD1 (5 bases). The germline V and J ends were trimmed by 3 bases and 2 bases, with 8 bases remaining between them. The CDR3 runs to 13 residues. CDR1 MNHEY and CDR2 SMNVEV come from the germline V gene (reference sequence). In nucleotides, the CDR3 is TGTGCCAGCAGTTTGCAGGGCCCCTACGAGCAGTACTTC. This encodes CASSLQGPYEQYF.

This chain connects TRBV18 to TRBJ1-2; D unclear. Germline CDR1 reads KGHSH; CDR2 reads LQKENI. V lost 2 bases and J 8 bases, leaving 12 bases between the germline ends. The CDR3 is 13 residues long. The CDR3 DNA reads as TGTGCCAGCTCACCAAGGGAGGAGTTCGGCTACACCTTC. Translation gives CASSPREEFGYTF.

This clone appeared a few times. The chain joins TRBV7-9 to TRBJ1-3; weak D call: TRBD1 (5 bases). The V end lost 5 bases, the J end lost 0 bases, and 20 bases lay between the germline ends. Germline CDR1 reads SEHNR; CDR2 reads FQNEAQ (reference sequence). This CDR3 contains 18 residues. CDR3 DNA: TGTGCCAGCAGCGAACCGTGGTTGGGGCAGCTCTCTGGAAACACCATATATTTT. Encoded protein: CASSEPWLGQLSGNTIYF.

This sequence joins TRBV27 and TRBJ2-2, with 8 bases aligning to TRBD2. This CDR3 is 13 amino acids long. Germline V gene data show CDR1 as MNHEY and CDR2 as SMNVEV (reference sequence). The V segment lost 6 bases and the J segment 4 bases; nucleotides outside the gene matches: 1. DNA for the CDR3: TGTGCCAGCAGCGGGGGGGCCACCGGGGAGCTGTTTTTT. Its protein product is CASSGGATGELFF.

The J gene is TRBJ2-1, the V gene TRBV4-1; the match to TRBD2 covers 9 bases. V dropped 4 bases and J dropped 7; count of bases not matched to a gene: 5. Germline CDR1 and CDR2: MGHRA and YSYEKL. The CDR3 is 14 amino acids. The CDR3 is CASSLKRGANEQFF. For the CDR3, the DNA is TGCGCCAGCAGCCTTAAGCGGGGGGCAAATGAGCAGTTCTTC.

This clone was seen a few times. V gene TRBV4-1 combines with J gene TRBJ1-1; TRBD1 might be the D (6 bases). V lost 4 bases and J lost 0, with 12 bases in between. This CDR3 region has 15 residues. The V gene's germline CDR1 is MGHRA and CDR2 YSYEKL. The DNA of the CDR3 is TGCGCCAGCAGCCCATCGGGACAAGTGAACACTGAAGCTTTCTTT. This encodes CASSPSGQVNTEAFF.

The V gene is TRBV4-2, the J gene TRBJ1-5; D uncertain. Per germline, CDR1 LGHNA and CDR2 YNFKEQ. This CDR3 contains 15 residues. Trimming removed 1 base at V and 5 bases at J, with 12 bases between. The CDR3 DNA reads TGTGCCAGCAGCCAAGGACTTGGATCTTATCAGCCCCAGCATTTT. This gives the protein CASSQGLGSYQPQHF.